Given below is one T cell receptor beta chain in context. Using immunoSEQ multiplex PCR, the repertoire was profiled, and TCRdb retains in-frame clones only, with some absent. The sample records about 82,000 clones, approximately 90% being singletons. The entry originates in a study of glioma-infiltrating T cells after dendritic cell vaccination. With 4 bases clipped from V and 4 bases from J, the junction kept 4 bases outside the gene matches. CDR1 and CDR2 from the germline V gene are MNHNS and SASEGT. This CDR3 region has 15 residues. Specimen: blood, collected before dendritic cell vaccination. V gene TRBV6-1 combines with J gene TRBJ2-5; 12 positions agree with TRBD2. This TCR derives from a human donor with glioblastoma. Here the CDR3 DNA reads TGTGCCAGCAGTGGACTAGCGGGAGTTGGAGAGACCCAGTACTTC. Amino acids: CASSGLAGVGETQYF.